This T cell receptor beta chain was documented in a study of T cells in Graves' hyperthyroidism and ophthalmopathy. Patients aged 18 to 65 had newly diagnosed hyperthyroidism that had lasted under 2 months. Blood dates from first hyperthyroidism diagnosis, before any ophthalmopathy symptoms. Amplification of TCR beta CDR3 regions used RNA as the template. RT-PCR in the first round (using the HTBI primer set) targeted the TCR CDR3. Via MiXCR, TCRdb re-called the multiplex PCR reads, giving one row per CDR3 protein. The repertoire consists of about 770,000 distinct CDR3 sequences, with around a sixth occurring once and the leading ten covering 16%. On this clonotype itself: The antigen is unknown.

Germline V gene sequence: CDR1 GTSNPN, CDR2 SVGIG (reference sequence). This CDR3 contains 14 residues. V was trimmed by 4 bases and J by 1 base, leaving 11 bases between them. Study results and limitations: A median about 6 months before onset, the model predicted ophthalmopathy. Most thyroid clonotypes expanded above 0.001 were also detected in blood.

The chain employs TRBV30 and TRBJ1-3; D might be TRBD1 (5 bases). Sequencing was carried out using blood. The receptor comes from a woman aged 45 to 65 with Graves' hyperthyroidism that later progressed to Graves' ophthalmopathy. The CDR3 here is CAWKWGGSGNTIYF. Here the CDR3 DNA reads TGTGCCTGGAAGTGGGGGGGGTCTGGAAACACCATATATTTT.